This T cell receptor beta chain was captured in a study of T-cell reconstitution after alpha-beta-depleted transplantation in children. This clonotype appeared many times. The antigen remains undetermined. CDR1 and CDR2 (germline): SQVTM, ANQGSEA. V lost 3 bases and J 9 bases, leaving 12 bases between the germline ends. The length of the CDR3 is 12 residues. General study results and limits: Approximately two months post-transplant, alpha-beta T cells reportedly originated from several hundred expanded graft clones. T-cell counts and diversity at one year post-transplant came mainly from newly produced T cells. Some patients owed their high day-60 TCRbeta diversity to surviving recipient T cells and thymic progenitors.

A library of TCRbeta sequences, prepared with unique molecular identifiers, was generated. TCRdb ran MiXCR on the PCR reads and lists one entry per CDR3 protein. The sample lists around 120,000 distinct CDR3 sequences; under 30% were seen once. V usage is TRBV29-1 and J usage is TRBJ2-1; D remains unclear. The sample was PBMCs, mostly from graft donor cells, taken 180 days after TCRalphabeta/CD19-depleted stem cell transplant. The sequence was collected from a male patient aged 2-15 years who had a stem cell transplant for chronic granulomatous disease, so the T cells may come from the graft donor. The CDR3 here is CSVDLELGEQFF. Here the CDR3 DNA reads TGCAGCGTTGATCTCGAGCTGGGTGAGCAGTTCTTC.